This T cell receptor (beta chain) was sequenced for a study of shared T cell receptors in the human thymus. Libraries were prepared by immunoSEQ multiplex PCR; TCRdb keeps only in-frame clonotypes and omits some of them. The table lists approximately 760,000 clones, approximately 83% of them singletons. The V and J ends lost 3 bases and 4 bases respectively, with 4 bases between them. This CDR3 has 12 amino acids. The germline V gene encodes CDR1 MGHDK and CDR2 SYGVNS. This same sample was also taken into another study, of human thymus T cells. That study reports: Seemingly biased V and J gene usage marked thymic and blood repertoires.

Material for sequencing was thymocytes. The rearrangement links TRBV25-1 to TRBJ2-1; D call uncertain. The TCR comes from a girl less than two years old with a congenital heart defect. The DNA of the CDR3 is TGTGCCAGCAGTGACAGTTACAATGAGCAGTTCTTC. Protein product: CASSDSYNEQFF. Together with reference TRBV25-1 and TRBJ2-1, the CDR3 gives the full variable domain: EADIYQTPRYLVIGTGKKITLECSQTMGHDKMYWYQQDPGMELHLIHYSYGVNSTEKGDLSSESTVSRIRTEHFPLTLESARPSHTSQYLCASSDSYNEQFFGPGTRLTVL.